This TCR beta chain was recovered during a study of cytomegalovirus exposure and HLA in healthy donors. This CDR3 has 15 amino acids. Germline assignment: CDR1 SGHTA and CDR2 FQGNSA. V shed 6 bases, J shed 4 bases, and the junction held 11 bases outside the gene matches. Study-wide findings and caveats: Sequencing depth across donors, presence/absence analyses assumed, was roughly uniform.

Worth noting for this clone: Its antigen remains unidentified.

Primers: 60 Vbeta forward and 13 Jbeta reverse. Libraries were prepared by immunoSEQ multiplex PCR; TCRdb keeps only in-frame clonotypes and omits some of them. This sample has around 200,000 clones, with more than 75% found just once. The sample was PBMCs. The receptor was derived from a woman between 18 and 30 years old in good health and CMV-seronegative. J is TRBJ2-5 and V is TRBV7-2; 7 nucleotides line up with TRBD2. Here the CDR3 reads CASRGRRGNIETQYF. CDR3 nucleotides: TGTGCCAGCAGGGGACGGCGGGGGAACATAGAGACCCAGTACTTC.